One T cell receptor (beta chain) is described in this entry. Its cognate antigen is unknown. Documented time point: pre-treatment baseline. Patients had no prior systemic cancer treatment, immunosuppressants or other active cancers. This record comes from a study of blood T cell dynamics during melanoma immunotherapy. The length of the CDR3 is 14 residues. Germline V gene data show CDR1 as SGHVS and CDR2 as FQNEAQ. The ends lost 1 base at V and 7 bases at J; junction bases unmatched: 4. Study-level results: It remained unknown if the driving T cell clones were melanoma-specific.

A fixed DNA input of about 350 ng was used per bulk PBMC sample. This table comes from immunoSEQ multiplex PCR, and its TCRdb copy is limited to in-frame clones, with some not included. Of 13,000 to 15,000 clones listed, around 84% are singletons. The chain has TRBV7-8 and TRBJ2-1; 7 nucleotides match TRBD1. The material was blood, obtained from a patient treated with checkpoint blockade. The sequence came from a human donor with melanoma. Here the CDR3 DNA reads TGTGCCAGCAGCTTAGGGGGACAGCCTAATGAGCAGTTCTTC. It specifies CASSLGGQPNEQFF.